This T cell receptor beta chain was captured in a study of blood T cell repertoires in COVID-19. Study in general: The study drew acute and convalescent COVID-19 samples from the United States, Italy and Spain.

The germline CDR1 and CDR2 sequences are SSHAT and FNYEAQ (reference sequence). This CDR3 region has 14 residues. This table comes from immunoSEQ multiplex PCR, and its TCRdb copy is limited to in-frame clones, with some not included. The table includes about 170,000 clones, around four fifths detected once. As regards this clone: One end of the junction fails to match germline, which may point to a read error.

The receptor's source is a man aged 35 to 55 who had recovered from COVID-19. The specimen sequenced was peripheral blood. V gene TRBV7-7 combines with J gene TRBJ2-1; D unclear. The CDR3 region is CASSLNQAYNEQFF. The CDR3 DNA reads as TGTGCTAGCAGCTTAAACCAGGCCTACAATGAGCAGTTCTTC.